This record covers a single T cell receptor (beta chain). Many counts were recorded for this clonotype. Its target antigen remains unknown. No qualities accompany the bases; no much larger clone lies one base away. The library was produced with 5' RACE. Instrument used: Illumina HiSeq 2500. A second roughly 7 to 11 cycle PCR used a sample-barcoded 5' primer and a J-beta primer mix. A unique molecular identifier was introduced onto each TCR beta cDNA molecule by a template-switch 5' adaptor carrying 12 random nucleotides. Each sample yielded at least 2.5 million CDR3-containing paired-end reads. First-strand cDNA was synthesized from all RNA with the Mint cDNA synthesis kit, primed by a TRBC-specific oligonucleotide. All cDNA was treated with uracil-DNA glycosylase and then went through a first 18-cycle PCR with the universal primers M1SS and BC2_uni_R. Regarding the original processing steps: For normalization, 1 million high-quality reads were randomly selected from each sample, with every read carrying a distinct molecular identifier. Instead of being binned into consensus sequences, reads with shared molecular identifiers were discarded. CDR3 identification, clonotype clustering and error correction used MiTCR with a Q25 quality threshold and the strictest error-elimination algorithm. A nonparametric unseen species model using Euler transformation provided a lower-bound estimate of total TCR beta diversity. Starting from the raw public reads, TCRdb applied fastp trimming at Q25, assembled clones with MiXCR and retained in-frame beta chains. A single entry per CDR3 protein holds the most common genes and DNA from its merged rows. The V and J calls were not made by the authors but by TCRdb's processing. In all, the sample holds hundreds of thousands of distinct CDR3 sequences, and just under 25% of those were seen once. Of the sample, 9.4% falls within the top ten clones.

The data belong to a study of blood T cells in healthy people across ages (dated by TCRdb to 2013 to 2016). A note on the overall study: Template switching captured roughly one uniquely barcoded TCR beta cDNA molecule per two T cells in model experiments. Age-related changes in TCR beta repertoire diversity were measured in the study by deep sequencing normalized with unique cDNA molecular identifiers. The donors were split into four age groups: young (average around 15 years), middle-aged (more than 35), aged (over 55) and long-lived (82). The study analyzed two additional independent replicas of 1 million unique cDNA reads from the same blood draw for two donors, one aged 18 to 30 and one aged 80 or older.

The donors were a few dozen Caucasian individuals from Russia, aged 6 to 90 years, who were systemically healthy. Each donor gave 9.5 to 10 milliliters of peripheral blood, drawn into EDTA-treated Vacutainer tubes. Ficoll-Paque density-gradient centrifugation was used to isolate PBMCs, with at least 7 million obtained per sample. Total RNA was extracted from PBMCs with Trizol reagent, with at least 6 micrograms obtained per sample. The percentages of naive CD45RAhigh/CD27high T cells were determined by flow cytometry on a PBMC aliquot from every donor. The paper's findings and limits, for the study overall: Because the CMV infection status of the donors was unknown, age-related changes in expanded clonotypes may potentially have been confounded. The long-lived group showed more naive CD4+ T cells, fewer expanded clones and increased TCR diversity than the aged group, suggesting age selection. Bulk unsorted PBMC profiling prevented conclusive comparison of naive and antigen-experienced compartments. There was a strong correlation between observed TCR beta diversity and the percentage of naive T cells measured by flow cytometry. Observed TCR beta diversity per million T cells fell roughly linearly with age, and a significant reduction was already apparent by age roughly 40. Estimates of total diversity based on one million sequenced T cells were considered lower bounds and underestimates.

V is reduced by 6 bases and J by 6 bases, leaving a spacing of 9 bases between them. CDR1 SGHVS and CDR2 FQNEAQ were looked up in the germline V gene. The CDR3 has 12 amino acids, counting the end cysteine and phenylalanine. Of all the DNA, just the CDR3 is kept, 36 bases in frame from base 1. A further study also used this sample, focusing on T cells of mothers and their children. Per the second study: Nine systemically healthy Caucasian individuals served as donors, namely three mothers together with their six children. cDNA synthesis used all of the extracted RNA, with approximately 1.4 ug of RNA in each 15 ul reaction. In the second PCR, the M1S primer introduced both the sample barcodes and 2-4 random nucleotides. Each mother yielded over 10 million TCR beta CDR3 reads and each child roughly 2.9 million reads. Thymic selection shapes the output of TCR recombination in a similar way in related and unrelated pairs, and inherited differences have a minor effect. Normalized repertoire overlap in related mother-child pairs was always slightly higher than in unrelated mother-child pairs, but the difference was never significant. Persistent microchimeric T cell clones were not detected, at a sensitivity of approximately 100 clones per million clonotypes. To look for features that set related mother-child pairs apart from unrelated individuals, the researchers ran deep NGS to compare the TCR beta repertoires of mothers and children. On average, the children were around 11 +/- 4 years old, while the mothers were roughly 40 +/- 4 years old. After adapters were ligated using NEBNext reagents, the libraries underwent 100+100 nt paired-end sequencing on an Illumina HiSeq 2000. To prevent cross-contamination, the mother and child libraries were prepared one month apart and sequenced in separate runs. Between roughly 450,000 and 2,200,000 distinct TCR beta clonotypes were identified per donor. Naive TCR beta clonotypes were estimated from low-frequency clonotypes matched to each donor's FACS-determined naive share, without sorting.

Sequenced: blood. The receptor was isolated from a boy younger than 18 in good health. The V gene is TRBV7-8 and the J gene is TRBJ2-1, and possibly TRBD2, on 6 matching bases. The CDR3 region: CASSFSGNEQFF. DNA sequence: TGTGCCAGCAGTTTTAGCGGCAATGAGCAGTTCTTC.